This passage covers 6 T cell receptor beta chains from one sample sequenced in a study of T cells in Graves' hyperthyroidism and ophthalmopathy. Regions amplified from RNA transcripts were the TCR beta CDR3 regions. The TCR CDR3 was amplified in a first-round RT-PCR using the HTBI primer set. Each CDR3 protein gets one entry after TCRdb re-called the multiplex PCR reads with MiXCR. Of under 200,000 distinct CDR3 sequences in the sample, about a tenth are singletons; the top ten hold roughly a fifth. What was sequenced was blood. Receptors were obtained from a woman under 30 with Graves' hyperthyroidism that later progressed to Graves' ophthalmopathy.

Many counts were recorded for this clonotype. The V gene is TRBV12-3 or TRBV12-4, the J gene TRBJ1-2; 7 bases match TRBD1. The CDR3 length is 17 residues. After removal of 0 bases from V and 1 base from J, the junction contained 8 bases not matched to a gene. CDR3 in amino acids: CASSLALMTGNNYGYTF. For the CDR3, the DNA is TGTGCCAGCAGTTTAGCGCTAATGACAGGGAATAACTATGGCTACACCTTC.

This clonotype was found many times. This chain links TRBV18 with TRBJ2-5, with D maybe TRBD2 (6 bases). The CDR3 runs to 14 residues. Trimming left V 5 bases short and J 0 bases short, with 10 bases between. The germline gives CDR1 KGHSH, CDR2 LQKENI. The CDR3 DNA is TGTGCCAGCTCAATGGCGGGGAACCAAGAGACCCAGTACTTC. It specifies CASSMAGNQETQYF.

This clonotype appeared many times. The chain combines TRBV27 with TRBJ2-2, with TRBD2 as a possible D gene (5 bases). The CDR3 spans 14 residues. With 4 bases removed from V and 5 bases from J, the gap between germline ends came to 11 bases. The V gene's germline CDR1 is MNHEY and CDR2 SMNVEV (reference sequence). The CDR3 nucleotides read TGTGCCAGCAGTTCTGGCGGAGGAACCGGGGAGCTGTTTTTT. The encoded protein is CASSSGGGTGELFF.

There are a few counts of this clonotype. The chain uses TRBV6-4 and TRBJ1-3, with TRBD1 matching over 10 bases. CDR1 and CDR2 (germline): MRHNA, SNTAGT. This CDR3 has 14 amino acids. The J segment lost 8 bases and the V segment lost 5 bases, leaving 6 bases of the junction unmatched. In DNA form, the CDR3 reads TGTGCCAGCAGTCGGACAGGGGGTCTGGACACCATATATTTT. Its translation is CASSRTGGLDTIYF.

This clonotype has a count of ten or more. The chain joins TRBV30 to TRBJ1-1, with 8 nucleotides matching TRBD1. Looked up from germline, CDR1 is GTSNPN and CDR2 is SVGIG (reference sequence). Germline trimming cut 1 base from V and 7 bases from J; bases unmatched to any gene: 8. The CDR3 has 14 amino acids. For the CDR3, the DNA is TGTGCCTGGAGTGATCCCCACAGGGGGTTTGAAGCTTTCTTT. It encodes CAWSDPHRGFEAFF. Full variable domain (outside the CDR3, taken from reference TRBV30 and TRBJ1-1): SQTIHQWPATLVQPVGSPLSLECTVEGTSNPNLYWYRQAAGRGLQLLFYSVGIGQISSEVPQNLSASRPQDRQFILSSKKLLLSDSGFYLCAWSDPHRGFEAFFGQGTRLTVV.

This clonotype was seen a few times. The chain uses TRBV27 and TRBJ1-6; 9 nucleotides line up with TRBD1. Looked up from germline, CDR1 is MNHEY and CDR2 is SMNVEV (reference sequence). Losses at the gene ends were 6 bases for V and 7 bases for J; bases not matched to a gene: 7. This CDR3 spans 15 amino acids. CDR3 protein: CASRTNRGRNSPLHF. For the CDR3, the DNA is TGTGCCAGCAGGACTAACAGGGGGCGAAATTCACCCCTCCACTTT.